The present entry profiles one T cell receptor beta chain with its context. By share, this clone ranks as large (0.1 to 1%). What this receptor recognizes is not known. Qualities for individual bases were not recorded, and no much larger clone is one base off. The sample belongs to a study of T cells in localized non-small cell lung cancer (dated by TCRdb to 2018 to 2021). Regarding the study in general: Comparing tumors with uninvolved tumor-adjacent lungs, the study looked at the T cell repertoires of about 240 patients with early-stage NSCLC. All 250 or so NSCLC patients in the cohort were treatment-naive and had localized lung tumors that were resected. The mean age of the NSCLC patients was about 64 years, with 120 to 150 men and about a hundred women.

V sheds 2 bases and J sheds 1 base, leaving 11 bases between their ends. The CDR3 runs 15 amino acids, cysteine and phenylalanine included. The sequence is cut down to CDR3 DNA, 45 bases in frame from base 1. Looking up the germline V gene yields CDR1 SGHNT and CDR2 YENEEA. Broader findings and caveats from the paper: Uninvolved tumor-adjacent lung showed the highest T cell clonality, higher than tumor, which suggests more focused antigenic responses in the uninvolved tumor-adjacent lung. Higher blood T cell density associated with longer overall survival, while higher adjacent-lung clonality associated with shorter survival. Because the study design was exploratory, TCR variables were selected using unadjusted p-values without false-discovery rate correction. Multi-region tumor sequencing was not performed, so intratumor heterogeneity could not be excluded. Of the top 100 tumor clones, a median of approximately 60 were detected in paired uninvolved adjacent lung; some 28 were also among that lung's top 100.

Uninvolved adjacent lung was obtained at least 2 cm from the tumor margin, and the absence of atypia was confirmed by two independent pathologists. At diagnosis, peripheral blood, uninvolved tumor-adjacent lung and tumor were collected and stored as a combination of fresh-frozen and FFPE material. The immunoSEQ Assay was used to sequence TCR beta CDR3 regions from DNA. Regarding the original processing steps: To compute T cell density, TCR beta template counts were normalized to usable DNA, which was estimated by amplifying housekeeping genes. Richness was estimated with the preseqR package, extrapolating to 400,000 templates for PBMC samples and 120,000 templates for tissue samples. Clonality was defined by subtracting Pielou's evenness from one. To identify tissue-enriched TCRs, differential abundance testing was run on productive amino-acid clonotypes with a minimum total count of 5 and an alpha of 0.1. Repertoire overlap between compartments was quantified with the Jaccard Index and Morisita Overlap Index. GLIPH clustered TCR beta CDR3s with public tetramer-defined viral CDR3s; viral motifs required at least three viral sequences plus V-gene enrichment. TCRdb limited this immuneACCESS table to in-frame rearrangements with V and J called. A share of clones is missing; checked studies link under half to unresolved V genes, and the rest is unexplained. V, J and clone size are taken as reported in that table, and D and trimming were inferred from the DNA itself. The sample table contains around 1,800 clones; only one count was recorded for more than 25% of them. The leading ten clones occupy around 14% of the sample.

This clonotype originated in a male donor older than 55 with stage II squamous cell lung carcinoma. The chain employs TRBV11-3 and TRBJ1-2; TRBD1 is possibly the D segment (5 matching bases). The sequencing used normal lung tissue next to the tumor, collected before any cancer treatment. CDR3 reads: CASSLSRDRNYGYTF. The base sequence is TGTGCCAGCAGCTTAAGTAGGGACCGTAACTATGGCTACACCTTC.